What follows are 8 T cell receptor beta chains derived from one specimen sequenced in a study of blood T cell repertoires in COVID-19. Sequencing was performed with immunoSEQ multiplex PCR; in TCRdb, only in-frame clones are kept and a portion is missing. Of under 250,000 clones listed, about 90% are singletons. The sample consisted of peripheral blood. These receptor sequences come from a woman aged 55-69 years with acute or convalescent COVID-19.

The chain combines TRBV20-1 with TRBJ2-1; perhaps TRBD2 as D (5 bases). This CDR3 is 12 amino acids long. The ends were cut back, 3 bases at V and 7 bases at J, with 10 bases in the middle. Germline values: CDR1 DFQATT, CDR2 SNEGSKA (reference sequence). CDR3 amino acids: CSASGGSNEQFF. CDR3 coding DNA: TGCAGTGCTAGTGGCGGGTCGAATGAGCAGTTCTTC.

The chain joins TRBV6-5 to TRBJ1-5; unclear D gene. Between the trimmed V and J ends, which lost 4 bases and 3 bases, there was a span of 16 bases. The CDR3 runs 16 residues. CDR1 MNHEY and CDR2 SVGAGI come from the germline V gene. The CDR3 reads CASSSNPGGFNQPQHF. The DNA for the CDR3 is TGTGCCAGCAGTTCCAACCCGGGAGGGTTCAATCAGCCCCAGCATTTT.

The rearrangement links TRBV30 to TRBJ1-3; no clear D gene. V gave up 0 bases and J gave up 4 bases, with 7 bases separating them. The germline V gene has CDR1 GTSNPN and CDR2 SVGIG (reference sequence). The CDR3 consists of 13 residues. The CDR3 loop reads CAWSVAGGNTIYF. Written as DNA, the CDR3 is TGTGCCTGGAGTGTAGCAGGAGGAAACACCATATATTTT.

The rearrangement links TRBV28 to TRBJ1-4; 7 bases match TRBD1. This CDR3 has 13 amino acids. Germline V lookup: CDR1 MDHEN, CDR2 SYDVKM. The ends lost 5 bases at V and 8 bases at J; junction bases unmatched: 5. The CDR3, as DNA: TGTGCCAGCAGTCGACAGGGTAGGGAAAAACTGTTTTTT. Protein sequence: CASSRQGREKLFF.

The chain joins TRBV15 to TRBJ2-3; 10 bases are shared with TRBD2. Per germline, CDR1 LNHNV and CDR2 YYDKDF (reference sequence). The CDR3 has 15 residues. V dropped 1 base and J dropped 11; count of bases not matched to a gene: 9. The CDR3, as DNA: TGTGCCACCAGCAGAGGTAGCGGGAGGATGCGCGGGCAGTATTTT. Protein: CATSRGSGRMRGQYF.

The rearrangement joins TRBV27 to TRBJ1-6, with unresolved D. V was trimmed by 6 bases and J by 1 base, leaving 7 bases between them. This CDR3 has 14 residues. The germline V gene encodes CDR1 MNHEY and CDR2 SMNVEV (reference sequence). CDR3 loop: CASRQQSYNSPLHF. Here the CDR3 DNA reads TGTGCCAGCAGGCAACAGTCCTATAATTCACCCCTCCACTTT.

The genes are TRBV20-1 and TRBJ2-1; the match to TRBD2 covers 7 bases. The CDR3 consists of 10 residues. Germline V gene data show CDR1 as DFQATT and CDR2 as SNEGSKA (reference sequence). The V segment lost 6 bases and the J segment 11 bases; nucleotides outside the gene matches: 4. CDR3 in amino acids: CSAVAGQQFF. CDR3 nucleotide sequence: TGCAGTGCGGTAGCGGGTCAGCAGTTCTTC.

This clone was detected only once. For the CDR3, the DNA is TGTGCCAGTACCGTGACACCCCGCACAAATCAGCCCCAGCATTTT. Residues: CASTVTPRTNQPQHF. V usage is TRBV19 and J usage is TRBJ1-5; D gene unclear. Trimming shortened V by 7 bases and J by 4 bases, and 17 bases separated the two germline ends. Germline V gives CDR1 LNHDA, CDR2 SQIVND (reference sequence). The CDR3 has 15 amino acids.